This entry lists 2 T cell receptor beta chains sequenced from one sample in a study of OX40 agonist ivuxolimab in advanced cancers. Assay: immunoSEQ multiplex PCR; the TCRdb copy retains only in-frame clones and omits some. In the table there are tens of thousands of clones, 75% to 90% of which are singletons. The sample in question was CD4+ or CD8+ T cells sorted from blood, obtained in a trial of the OX40 agonist ivuxolimab. The receptor set was obtained from an adult with an advanced solid tumor such as melanoma, head and neck, liver or kidney cancer.

The chain is built from TRBV5-8 and TRBJ1-5; no clear D gene. The CDR3 is 14 amino acids. CDR1 and CDR2 (germline): SGHTS, YDEGEE. Between the trimmed V and J ends, which lost 0 bases and 0 bases, there was a span of 4 bases. CDR3 DNA: TGTGCCAGCAGCTTGGATAATAGCAATCAGCCCCAGCATTTT. Amino acids: CASSLDNSNQPQHF. The whole variable domain, filled in from reference TRBV5-8 and TRBJ1-5, reads EAGVTQSPTHLIKTRGQQATLRCSPISGHTSVYWYQQALGLGLQFLLWYDEGEERNRGNFPPRFSGRQFPNYSSELNVNALELEDSALYLCASSLDNSNQPQHFGDGTRLSIL.

This clone has more than one count but fewer than ten. The V and J genes are TRBV15 and TRBJ2-7, with D uncertain. This CDR3 is built from 15 residues. The V gene's germline CDR1 is LNHNV and CDR2 YYDKDF (reference sequence). Trimming removed 0 bases at V and 2 bases at J, with 11 bases between. The CDR3: CATSRDLSTTYEQYF. The CDR3 bases are TGTGCCACCAGCAGAGATCTTTCTACAACCTACGAGCAGTACTTC.